Described below is a single T cell receptor beta chain sequence and its context. One entry per CDR3 protein results from TCRdb running MiXCR on the 5' RACE reads. The sample comprises about 720,000 distinct CDR3 sequences, 8.6% of which are singletons, and approximately 0.89% rests with the top ten. The data are from a study of identical twins. The V gene's germline CDR1 is MNHEY and CDR2 SVGAGI. The CDR3 covers 15 residues. V lost 4 bases to trimming and J lost 3 bases; unmatched junction nucleotides: 4. These data were also filed under a second study, of yellow fever vaccine responses in identical twins.

This clonotype originated in a woman aged 18 to 35 in good health. The sample was PBMCs. The chain uses TRBV6-5 and TRBJ2-2, with 8 bases that match TRBD2. DNA for the CDR3: TGTGCCAGCAGTTTAGCGGGGAGTTACACCGGGGAGCTGTTTTTT. It specifies CASSLAGSYTGELFF.